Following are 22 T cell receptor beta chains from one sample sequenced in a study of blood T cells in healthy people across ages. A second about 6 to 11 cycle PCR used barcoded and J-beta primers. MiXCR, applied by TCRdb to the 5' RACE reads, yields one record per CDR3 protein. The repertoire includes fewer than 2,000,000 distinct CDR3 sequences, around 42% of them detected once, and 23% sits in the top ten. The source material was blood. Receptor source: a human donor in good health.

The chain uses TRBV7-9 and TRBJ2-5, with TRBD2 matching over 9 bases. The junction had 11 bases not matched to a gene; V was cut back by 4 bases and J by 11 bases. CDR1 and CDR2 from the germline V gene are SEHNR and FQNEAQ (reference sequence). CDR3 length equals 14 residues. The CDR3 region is CASSSTSGNNEQYF. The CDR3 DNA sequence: TGTGCCAGCAGCTCGACTAGCGGCAACAATGAGCAGTACTTC.

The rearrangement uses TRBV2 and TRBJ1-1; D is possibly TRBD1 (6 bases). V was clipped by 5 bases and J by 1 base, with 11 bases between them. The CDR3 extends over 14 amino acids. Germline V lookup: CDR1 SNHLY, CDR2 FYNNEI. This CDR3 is CASSMGHQNTEAFF. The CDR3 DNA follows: TGTGCCAGCAGTATGGGACACCAGAACACTGAAGCTTTCTTT.

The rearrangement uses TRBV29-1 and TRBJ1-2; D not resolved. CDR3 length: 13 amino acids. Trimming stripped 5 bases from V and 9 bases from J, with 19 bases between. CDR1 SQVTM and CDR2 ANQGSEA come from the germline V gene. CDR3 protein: CSVQRWGFNSYTF. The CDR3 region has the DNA TGCAGCGTTCAAAGGTGGGGATTTAATAGCTACACCTTC.

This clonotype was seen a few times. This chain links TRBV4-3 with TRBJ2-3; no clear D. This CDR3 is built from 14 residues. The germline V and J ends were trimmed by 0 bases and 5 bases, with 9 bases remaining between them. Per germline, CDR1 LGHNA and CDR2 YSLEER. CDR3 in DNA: TGCGCCAGCAGCCAAGAGGGTCTCGGAGATACGCAGTATTTT. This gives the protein CASSQEGLGDTQYF.

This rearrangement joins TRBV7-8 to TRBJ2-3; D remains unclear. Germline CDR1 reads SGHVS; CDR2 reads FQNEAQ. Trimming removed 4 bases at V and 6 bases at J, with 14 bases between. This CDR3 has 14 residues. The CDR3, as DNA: TGTGCCAGCAGCTCACTACTAAGGTCGGATACGCAGTATTTT. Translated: CASSSLLRSDTQYF.

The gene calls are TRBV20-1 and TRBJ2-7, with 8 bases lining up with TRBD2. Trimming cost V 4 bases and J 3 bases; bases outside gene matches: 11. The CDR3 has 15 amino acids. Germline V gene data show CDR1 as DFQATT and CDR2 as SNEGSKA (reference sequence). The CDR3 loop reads CSANSPGGILYEQYF. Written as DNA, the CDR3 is TGCAGTGCTAACTCCCCGGGGGGGATACTCTACGAGCAGTACTTC.

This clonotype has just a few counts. The DNA for the CDR3 is TGTGCCAGCAGTCTCTTACAGGGGAGACTCGAAAAACTGTTTTTT. As protein: CASSLLQGRLEKLFF. The chain recombines TRBV28 with TRBJ1-4, with TRBD1 matching over 7 bases. CDR1 and CDR2 (germline): MDHEN, SYDVKM. J lost 8 bases, V lost 5 bases, and 11 bases had no gene match. This CDR3 comprises 15 residues.

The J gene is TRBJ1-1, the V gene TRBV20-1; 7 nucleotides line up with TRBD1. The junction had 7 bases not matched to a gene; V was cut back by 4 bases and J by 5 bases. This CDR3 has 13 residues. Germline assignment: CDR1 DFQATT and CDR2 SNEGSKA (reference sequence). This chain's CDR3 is CSANGGRGTEAFF. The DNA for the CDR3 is TGCAGTGCTAATGGTGGCAGGGGGACTGAAGCTTTCTTT.

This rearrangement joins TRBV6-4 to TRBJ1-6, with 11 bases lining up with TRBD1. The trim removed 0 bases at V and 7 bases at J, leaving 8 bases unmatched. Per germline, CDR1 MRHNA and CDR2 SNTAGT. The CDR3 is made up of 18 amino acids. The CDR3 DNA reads TGTGCCAGCAGTGACTCGTTTTGGACAGGGGGCAGGAATTCACCCCTCCACTTT. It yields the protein CASSDSFWTGGRNSPLHF.

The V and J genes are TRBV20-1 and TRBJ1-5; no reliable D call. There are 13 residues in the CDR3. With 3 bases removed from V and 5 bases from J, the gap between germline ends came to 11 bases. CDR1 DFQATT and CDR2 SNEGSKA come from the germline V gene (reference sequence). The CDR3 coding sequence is TGCAGTGCTAGGTTTCGGATTGATCAGCCCCAGCATTTT. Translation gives CSARFRIDQPQHF.

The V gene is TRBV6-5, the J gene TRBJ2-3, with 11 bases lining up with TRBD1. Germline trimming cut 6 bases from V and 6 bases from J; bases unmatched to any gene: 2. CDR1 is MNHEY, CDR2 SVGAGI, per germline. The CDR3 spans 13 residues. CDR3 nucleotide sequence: TGTGCCAGCAGGGGGACAGGGGGGGATACGCAGTATTTT. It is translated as CASRGTGGDTQYF.

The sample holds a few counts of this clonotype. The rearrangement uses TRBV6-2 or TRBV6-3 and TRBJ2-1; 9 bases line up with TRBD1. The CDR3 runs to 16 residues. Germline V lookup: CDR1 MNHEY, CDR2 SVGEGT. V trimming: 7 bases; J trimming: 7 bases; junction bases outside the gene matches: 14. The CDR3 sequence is CASTYLTGQGGNEQFF. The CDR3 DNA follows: TGTGCCAGCACTTATCTCACGGGACAGGGCGGAAATGAGCAGTTCTTC.

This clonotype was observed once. The CDR3 region has the DNA TGTGCCAGCCTAAGGGACCTTTGGAGGGGCCGAAACGGCATTCGGTACTTC. Its translation: CASLRDLWRGRNGIRYF. The V and J genes are TRBV21-1 and TRBJ2-4; the table's D call TRBD2 went unverified against the DNA. TRBV21-1 is termed a pseudogene. There are 17 residues in the CDR3.

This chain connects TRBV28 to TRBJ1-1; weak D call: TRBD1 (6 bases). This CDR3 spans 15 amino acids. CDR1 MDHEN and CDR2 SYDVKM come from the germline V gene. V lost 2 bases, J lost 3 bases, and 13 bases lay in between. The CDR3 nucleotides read TGTGCCAGCAGTTTAAGGTCAGGGGTCGACACTGAAGCTTTCTTT. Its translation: CASSLRSGVDTEAFF. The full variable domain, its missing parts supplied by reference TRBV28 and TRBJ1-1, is DVKVTQSSRYLVKRTGEKVFLECVQDMDHENMFWYRQDPGLGLRLIYFSYDVKMKEKGDIPEGYSVSREKKERFSLILESASTNQTSMYLCASSLRSGVDTEAFFGQGTRLTVV.

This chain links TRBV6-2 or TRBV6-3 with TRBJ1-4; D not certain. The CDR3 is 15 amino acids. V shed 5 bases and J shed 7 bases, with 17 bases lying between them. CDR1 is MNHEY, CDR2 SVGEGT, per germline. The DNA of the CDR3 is TGTGCCAGCAGTCGCCCCAGGTCAACGGGTGAAAAACTGTTTTTT. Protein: CASSRPRSTGEKLFF.

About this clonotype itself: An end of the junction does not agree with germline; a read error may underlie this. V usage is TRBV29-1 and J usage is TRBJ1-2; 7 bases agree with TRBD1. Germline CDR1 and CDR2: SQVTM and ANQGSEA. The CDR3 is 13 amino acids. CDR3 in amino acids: CSAVTLTGVGHTF. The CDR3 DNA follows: TGCAGCGCCGTAACTTTAACAGGGGTTGGCCACACCTTC.

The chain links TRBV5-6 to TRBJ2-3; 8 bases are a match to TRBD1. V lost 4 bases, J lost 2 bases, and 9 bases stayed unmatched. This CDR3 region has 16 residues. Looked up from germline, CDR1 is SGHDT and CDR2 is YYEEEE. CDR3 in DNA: TGTGCCAGCAGCGCCGACAGGGGACAGTTCACAGATACGCAGTATTTT. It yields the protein CASSADRGQFTDTQYF.

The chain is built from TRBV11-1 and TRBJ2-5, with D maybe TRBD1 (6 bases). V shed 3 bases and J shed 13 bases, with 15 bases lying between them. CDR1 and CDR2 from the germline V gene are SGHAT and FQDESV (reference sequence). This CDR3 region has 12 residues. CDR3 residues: CASSFPGTTAYF. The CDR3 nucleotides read TGTGCCAGCAGCTTTCCGGGGACAACAGCGTACTTC.

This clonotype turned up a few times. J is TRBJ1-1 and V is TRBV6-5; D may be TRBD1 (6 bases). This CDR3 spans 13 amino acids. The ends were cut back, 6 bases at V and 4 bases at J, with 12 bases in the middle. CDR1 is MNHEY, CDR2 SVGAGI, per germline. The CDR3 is CASRQGQATEAFF. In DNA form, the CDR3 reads TGTGCCAGCAGACAGGGTCAGGCCACTGAAGCTTTCTTT.

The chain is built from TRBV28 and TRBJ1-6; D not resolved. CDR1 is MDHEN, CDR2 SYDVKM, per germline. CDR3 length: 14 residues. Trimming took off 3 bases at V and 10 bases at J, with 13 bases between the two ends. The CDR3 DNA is TGTGCCAGCAGTTTCCCGACCCTAGAATCACCCCTCCACTTT. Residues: CASSFPTLESPLHF. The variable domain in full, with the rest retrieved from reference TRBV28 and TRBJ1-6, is DVKVTQSSRYLVKRTGEKVFLECVQDMDHENMFWYRQDPGLGLRLIYFSYDVKMKEKGDIPEGYSVSREKKERFSLILESASTNQTSMYLCASSFPTLESPLHFGNGTRLTVT.

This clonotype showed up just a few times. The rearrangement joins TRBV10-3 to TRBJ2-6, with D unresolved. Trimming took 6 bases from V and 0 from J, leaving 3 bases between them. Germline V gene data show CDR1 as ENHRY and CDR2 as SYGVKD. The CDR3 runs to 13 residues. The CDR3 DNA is TGTGCCATCAGCAACTCTGGGGCCAACGTCCTGACTTTC. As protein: CAISNSGANVLTF.

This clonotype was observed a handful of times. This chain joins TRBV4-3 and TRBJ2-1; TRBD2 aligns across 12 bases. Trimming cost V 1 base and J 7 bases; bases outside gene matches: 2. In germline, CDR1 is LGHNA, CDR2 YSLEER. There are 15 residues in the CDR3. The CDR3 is CASSQGLAGENEQFF. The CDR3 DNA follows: TGCGCCAGCAGCCAAGGACTAGCGGGGGAGAATGAGCAGTTCTTC.